The source of this T cell receptor (beta chain) is a study of blood T cell repertoires in COVID-19 (dated by TCRdb to the early 2020s). Background for the entire study: Samples covering the acute and convalescent phases of COVID-19 were provided by collaborators in the United States, Italy and Spain. The material from the prospective study consisted of cDNA or gDNA derived from T cells, B-cell-depleted T cells, or PBMCs. Deeply sampled blood TCRbeta repertoires from subjects exposed to, actively infected with, or recovered from COVID-19 were included in the dataset. A freely available public database, intended as a resource for researchers studying the immune response to SARS-CoV-2, is where the repertoires were released. The samples were drawn from two sources: the first 160 participants of the ongoing ImmuneRACE study, and over 1,000 subjects contributed by 6 global collaborators. The sample metadata nearly always contained a de-identified subject ID, COVID-19 status, age in years and sex. Where HLA class I and class II types were available, the types were taken from metadata supplied by the sample provider, not from assay-based typing.

The CDR3 holds 15 amino acids from the cysteine to the phenylalanine. Only the CDR3 DNA is retained, 45 bases long and in frame from the first base. At the junction V is shortened by 7 bases and J by 6 bases; bases outside the gene matches: 7. Via the germline V gene, CDR1 is MDHEN and CDR2 SYDVKM. TCRbeta CDR3 regions were amplified from genomic DNA using the immunoSEQ Assay, a bias-controlled multiplex PCR. On the authors' methods: Nucleated cell counts per sample were estimated from amplification of reference gene primers within the assay. To quantify the absolute abundance of each unique TCRbeta CDR3 rearrangement, sequence reads were collapsed and filtered. For each sample, productive Simpson clonality was calculated by taking the square root of Simpson's diversity index across productive rearrangements. As stored in TCRdb, this immuneACCESS dataset retains in-frame rearrangements with V and J assigned. A fraction of the clones does not appear; measured against another copy, unresolved V genes explain less than half of the discrepancy, and the remainder lacks a known reason. V and J calls and clone size follow that table, whereas D and trimming were derived from the DNA. The sample data list some 260,000 clones, and around 87% of these were observed just once. About 6.9% of the sample goes to the ten largest clones.

Note on this clone: This receptor's antigen is unknown. No much larger clonotype is one base removed from it; base qualities were not supplied.

Participants in the prospective study were enrolled through a virtual design, were aged about 18 to 100 years, and lived in 24 United States geographic areas. Cohort assignment in the prospective study relied on participant-reported clinical history from a screening survey and a study questionnaire. In the prospective study, mobile phlebotomists collected whole blood, serum and a nasopharyngeal or oropharyngeal swab from each participant. Over a roughly two-month period, participants in the prospective study had the option of providing additional blood draws and questionnaires. Blood samples from the prospective study were shipped frozen or at room temperature prior to DNA extraction. Study-wide findings and limitations: The amount of clinical and demographic metadata varied by source and participant and was provided uncurated.

Sequencing input: PBMCs or T cells enriched from blood (not recorded which). The sequence links TRBV28 to TRBJ2-3; TRBD2 agrees with 13 junctional bases. The receptor's source is a woman in her twenties or thirties with acute COVID-19. The CDR3 here reads CASTRTSGGGDTQYF. The DNA is TGTGCCAGCACCCGGACTAGCGGGGGCGGGGATACGCAGTATTTT.